This TCR beta chain is drawn from a study of T cells in Graves' hyperthyroidism and ophthalmopathy. This clonotype was picked up many times. Roughly 9.1 ml of fresh peripheral blood supplied the PBMCs. The CDR3 regions of TCR beta were amplified from RNA transcripts. First-round RT-PCR with HTBI primers amplified the TCR CDR3 region. TCRdb analysed the multiplex PCR reads with MiXCR anew, one entry per CDR3 protein. The sample has about 380,000 distinct CDR3 sequences; roughly 18% are singletons. Trimming pared 5 bases from V and 3 bases from J, leaving 12 bases between. The CDR3 sequence is 14 residues long. Germline CDR1 and CDR2: SGHTS and YDEGEE.

The sample taken for sequencing was blood. The TCR was taken from a man aged 18 to 35 with Graves' ophthalmopathy. V and J are TRBV5-8 and TRBJ1-5, with D possibly being TRBD1 (6 bases). The chain's CDR3 is CASRRGGPNQPQHF. CDR3 sequence (DNA): TGTGCCAGCAGAAGGGGGGGTCCCAATCAGCCCCAGCATTTT.